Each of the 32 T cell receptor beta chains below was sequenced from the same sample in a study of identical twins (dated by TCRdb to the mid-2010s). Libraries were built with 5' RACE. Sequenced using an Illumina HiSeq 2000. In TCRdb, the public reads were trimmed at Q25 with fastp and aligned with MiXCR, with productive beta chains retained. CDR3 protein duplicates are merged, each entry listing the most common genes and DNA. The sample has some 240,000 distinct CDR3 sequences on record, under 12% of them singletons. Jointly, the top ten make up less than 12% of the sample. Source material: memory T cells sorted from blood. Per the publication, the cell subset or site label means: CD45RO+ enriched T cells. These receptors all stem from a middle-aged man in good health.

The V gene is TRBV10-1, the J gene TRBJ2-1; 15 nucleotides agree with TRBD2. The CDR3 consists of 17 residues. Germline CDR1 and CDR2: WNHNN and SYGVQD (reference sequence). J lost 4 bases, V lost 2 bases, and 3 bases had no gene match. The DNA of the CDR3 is TGCGCCAGCAGTGAGGGGGGACTAGCGGGGGGATACAATGAGCAGTTCTTC. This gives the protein CASSEGGLAGGYNEQFF.

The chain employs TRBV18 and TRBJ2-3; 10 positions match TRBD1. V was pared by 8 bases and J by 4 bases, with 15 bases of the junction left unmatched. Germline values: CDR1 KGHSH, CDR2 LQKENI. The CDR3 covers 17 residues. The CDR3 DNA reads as TGTGCCAGCACCCCGGGACAGGGGCGTCCAGGGGCAGATACGCAGTATTTT. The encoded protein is CASTPGQGRPGADTQYF.

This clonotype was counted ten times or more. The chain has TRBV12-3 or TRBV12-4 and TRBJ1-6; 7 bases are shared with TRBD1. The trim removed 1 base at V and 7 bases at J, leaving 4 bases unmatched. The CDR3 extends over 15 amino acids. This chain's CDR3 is CASSLGDRQNSPLHF. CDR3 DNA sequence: TGTGCCAGCAGTTTAGGGGACAGACAGAATTCACCCCTCCACTTT.

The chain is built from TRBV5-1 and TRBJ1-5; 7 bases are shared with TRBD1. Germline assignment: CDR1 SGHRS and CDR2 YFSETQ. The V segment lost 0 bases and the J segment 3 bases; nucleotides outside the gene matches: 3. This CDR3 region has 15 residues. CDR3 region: CASSLGGTVNQPQHF. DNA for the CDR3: TGCGCCAGCAGCTTGGGGGGGACAGTCAATCAGCCCCAGCATTTT.

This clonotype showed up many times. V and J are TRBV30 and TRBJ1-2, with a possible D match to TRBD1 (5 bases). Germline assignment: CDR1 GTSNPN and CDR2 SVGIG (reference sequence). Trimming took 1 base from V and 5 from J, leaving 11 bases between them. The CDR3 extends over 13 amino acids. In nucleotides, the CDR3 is TGTGCCTGGAGTGAAGGGACCGGGTATGGCTACACCTTC. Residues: CAWSEGTGYGYTF.

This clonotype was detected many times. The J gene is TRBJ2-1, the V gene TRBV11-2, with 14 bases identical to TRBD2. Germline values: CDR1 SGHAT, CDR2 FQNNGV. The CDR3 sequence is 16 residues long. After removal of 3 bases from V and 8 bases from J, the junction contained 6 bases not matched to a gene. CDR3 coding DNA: TGTGCCAGCAGCTTGGCCGGGACTAGCGGGAGCTATGAGCAGTTCTTC. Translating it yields CASSLAGTSGSYEQFF.

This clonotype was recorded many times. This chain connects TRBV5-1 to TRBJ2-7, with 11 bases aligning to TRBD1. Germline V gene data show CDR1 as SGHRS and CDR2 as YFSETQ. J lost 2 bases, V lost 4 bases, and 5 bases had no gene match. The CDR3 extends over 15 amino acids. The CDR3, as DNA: TGCGCCAGCAGCCTGGCGGACAGGGGGCCCTACGAGCAGTACTTC. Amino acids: CASSLADRGPYEQYF.

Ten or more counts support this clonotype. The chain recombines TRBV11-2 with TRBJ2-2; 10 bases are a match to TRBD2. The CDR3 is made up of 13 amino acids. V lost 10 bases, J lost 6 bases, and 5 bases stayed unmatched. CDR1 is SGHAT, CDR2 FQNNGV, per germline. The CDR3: CATQRGGAGELFF. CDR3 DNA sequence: TGTGCCACCCAGCGGGGGGGCGCCGGGGAGCTGTTTTTT.

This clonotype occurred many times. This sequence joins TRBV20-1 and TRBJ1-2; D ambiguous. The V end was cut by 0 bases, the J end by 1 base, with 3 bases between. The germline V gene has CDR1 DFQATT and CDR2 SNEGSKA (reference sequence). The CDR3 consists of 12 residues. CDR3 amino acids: CSARDLNYGYTF. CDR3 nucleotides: TGCAGTGCTAGAGACCTTAACTATGGCTACACCTTC.

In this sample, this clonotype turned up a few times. The CDR3 nucleotides read TGTGCCAGCACCCGGGACCTAGGAAACACCATATATTTT. It encodes CASTRDLGNTIYF. This chain links TRBV6-6 with TRBJ1-3, with D tentatively TRBD1 (5 bases). Germline V CDR1 and CDR2: MNHNY, SVGAGI (reference sequence). V was shortened by 7 bases and J by 4 bases, with 11 bases between the two germline ends. The CDR3 runs 13 residues.

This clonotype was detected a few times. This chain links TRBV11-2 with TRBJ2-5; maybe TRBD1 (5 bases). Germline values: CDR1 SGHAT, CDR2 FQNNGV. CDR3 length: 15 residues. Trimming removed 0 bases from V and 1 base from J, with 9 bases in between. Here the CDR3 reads CASSLEFRAQETQYF. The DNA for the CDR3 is TGTGCCAGCAGCTTAGAGTTCAGGGCCCAAGAGACCCAGTACTTC.

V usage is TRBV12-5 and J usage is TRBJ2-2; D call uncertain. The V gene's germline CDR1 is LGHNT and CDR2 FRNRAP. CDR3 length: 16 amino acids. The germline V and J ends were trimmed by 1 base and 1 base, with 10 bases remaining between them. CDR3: CASGLARSRNTGELFF. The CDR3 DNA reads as TGTGCTAGTGGTTTGGCGCGATCTAGGAACACCGGGGAGCTGTTTTTT.

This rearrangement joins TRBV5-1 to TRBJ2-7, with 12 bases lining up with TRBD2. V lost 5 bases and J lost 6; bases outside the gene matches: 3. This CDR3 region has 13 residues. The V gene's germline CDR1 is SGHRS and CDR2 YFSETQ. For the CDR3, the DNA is TGCGCCAGCAGTTCTAGCGGGGGGGTCGAGCAGTACTTC. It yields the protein CASSSSGGVEQYF.

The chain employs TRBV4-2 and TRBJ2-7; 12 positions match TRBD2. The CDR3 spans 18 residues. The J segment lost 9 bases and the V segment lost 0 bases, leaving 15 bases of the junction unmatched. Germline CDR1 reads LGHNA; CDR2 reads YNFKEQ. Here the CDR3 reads CASSQERRLAGGPDGQYF. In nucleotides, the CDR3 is TGTGCCAGCAGCCAAGAAAGGAGGCTAGCGGGGGGGCCGGACGGGCAGTACTTC.

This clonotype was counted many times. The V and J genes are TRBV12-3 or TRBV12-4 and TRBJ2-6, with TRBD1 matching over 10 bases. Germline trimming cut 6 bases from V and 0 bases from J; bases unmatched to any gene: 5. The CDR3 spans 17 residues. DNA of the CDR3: TGTGCCAGCAGCCCCGGGACAGGGGTCTCTGGGGCCAACGTCCTGACTTTC. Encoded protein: CASSPGTGVSGANVLTF.

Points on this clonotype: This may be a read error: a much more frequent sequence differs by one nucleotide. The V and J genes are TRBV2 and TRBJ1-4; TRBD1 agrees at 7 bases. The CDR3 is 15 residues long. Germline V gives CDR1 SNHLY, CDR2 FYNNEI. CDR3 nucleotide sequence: TGTGCCAGCAGTTATAGACAGGGAACTAATGGAAAACTGTTTTTT. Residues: CASSYRQGTNGKLFF.

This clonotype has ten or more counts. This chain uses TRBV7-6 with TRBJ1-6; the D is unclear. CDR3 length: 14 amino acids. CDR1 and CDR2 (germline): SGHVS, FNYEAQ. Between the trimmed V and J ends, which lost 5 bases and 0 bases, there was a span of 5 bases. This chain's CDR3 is CASSTSSYNSPLHF. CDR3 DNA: TGTGCCAGCAGCACAAGCTCCTATAATTCACCCCTCCACTTT.

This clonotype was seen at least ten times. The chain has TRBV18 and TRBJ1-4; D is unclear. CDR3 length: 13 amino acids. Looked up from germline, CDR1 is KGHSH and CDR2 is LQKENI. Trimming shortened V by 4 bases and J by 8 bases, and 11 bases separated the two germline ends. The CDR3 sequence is CASSRESGEKLFF. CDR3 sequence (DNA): TGTGCCAGCTCACGAGAGTCTGGCGAAAAACTGTTTTTT.

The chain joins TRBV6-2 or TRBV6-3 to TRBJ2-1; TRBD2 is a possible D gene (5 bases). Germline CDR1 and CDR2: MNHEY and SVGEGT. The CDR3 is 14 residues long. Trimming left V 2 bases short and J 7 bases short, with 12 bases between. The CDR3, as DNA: TGTGCCAGCAGTTACGAGGTGCGAGGGAATGAGCAGTTCTTC. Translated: CASSYEVRGNEQFF.

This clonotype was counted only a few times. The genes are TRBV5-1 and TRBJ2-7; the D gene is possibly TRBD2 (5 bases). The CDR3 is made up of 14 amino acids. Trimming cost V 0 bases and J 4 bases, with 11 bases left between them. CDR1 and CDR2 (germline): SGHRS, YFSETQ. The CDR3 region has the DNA TGCGCCAGCAGCTTGGCGGGTCGGGATTACGAGCAGTACTTC. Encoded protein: CASSLAGRDYEQYF.

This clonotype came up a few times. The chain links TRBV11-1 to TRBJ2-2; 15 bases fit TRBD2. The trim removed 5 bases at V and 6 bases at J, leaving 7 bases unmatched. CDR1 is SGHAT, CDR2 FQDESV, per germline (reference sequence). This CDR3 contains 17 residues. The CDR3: CASSPQGLAGGPGELFF. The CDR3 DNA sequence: TGTGCCAGCAGCCCCCAAGGACTAGCGGGGGGGCCCGGGGAGCTGTTTTTT.

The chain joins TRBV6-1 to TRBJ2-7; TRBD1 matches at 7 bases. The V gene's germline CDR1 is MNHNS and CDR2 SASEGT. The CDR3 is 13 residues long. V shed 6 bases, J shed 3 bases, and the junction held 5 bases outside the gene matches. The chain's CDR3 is CASRDRILYEQYF. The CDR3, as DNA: TGTGCCAGCAGGGACAGGATCCTCTACGAGCAGTACTTC.

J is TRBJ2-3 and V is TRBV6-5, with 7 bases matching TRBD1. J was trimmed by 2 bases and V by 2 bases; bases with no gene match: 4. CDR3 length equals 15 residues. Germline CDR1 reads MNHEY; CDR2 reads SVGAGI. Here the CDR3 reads CASSYADRATDTQYF. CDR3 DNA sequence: TGTGCCAGCAGTTACGCAGACAGGGCCACAGATACGCAGTATTTT.

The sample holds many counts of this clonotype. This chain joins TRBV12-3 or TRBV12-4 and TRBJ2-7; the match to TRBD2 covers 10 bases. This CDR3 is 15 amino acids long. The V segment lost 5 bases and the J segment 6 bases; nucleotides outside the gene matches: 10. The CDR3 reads CASSPRKRGGREQYF. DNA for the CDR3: TGTGCCAGCAGTCCCAGAAAGCGGGGGGGCCGCGAGCAGTACTTC.

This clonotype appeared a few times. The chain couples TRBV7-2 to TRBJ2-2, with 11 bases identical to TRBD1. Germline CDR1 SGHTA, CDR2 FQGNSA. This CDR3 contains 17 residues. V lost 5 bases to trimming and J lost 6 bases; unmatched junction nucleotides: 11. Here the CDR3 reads CASSDFRDRGLSGELFF. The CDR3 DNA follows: TGTGCCAGCAGCGACTTCCGGGACAGGGGGTTGTCCGGGGAGCTGTTTTTT.

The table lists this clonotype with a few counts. The CDR3 region has the DNA TGTGCCAGCAGTGAAACTACAGGGAGAGGGGAGACCCAGTACTTC. This gives the protein CASSETTGRGETQYF. V and J are TRBV6-1 and TRBJ2-5; TRBD1 is a possible D gene (6 bases). Trimming left V 2 bases short and J 5 bases short, with 15 bases between. The CDR3 has 15 residues. Germline CDR1 and CDR2: MNHNS and SASEGT.

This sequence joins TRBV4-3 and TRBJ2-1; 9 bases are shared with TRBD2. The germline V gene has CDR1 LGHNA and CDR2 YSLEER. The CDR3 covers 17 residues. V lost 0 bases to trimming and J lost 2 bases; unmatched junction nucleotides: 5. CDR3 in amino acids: CASSQDQASGTYNEQFF. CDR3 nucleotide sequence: TGCGCCAGCAGCCAAGATCAGGCTAGCGGGACCTACAATGAGCAGTTCTTC.

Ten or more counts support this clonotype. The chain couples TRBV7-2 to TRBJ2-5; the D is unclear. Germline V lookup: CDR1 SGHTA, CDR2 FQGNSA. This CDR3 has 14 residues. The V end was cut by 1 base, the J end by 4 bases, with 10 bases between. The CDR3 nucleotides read TGTGCCAGCAGCTTAGACGGGTTCCTAGAGACCCAGTACTTC. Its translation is CASSLDGFLETQYF.

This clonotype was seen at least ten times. The CDR3 DNA is TGTGCCAGCAGCGGGCTCGAATCTAGCACAGATACGCAGTATTTT. It yields the protein CASSGLESSTDTQYF. This sequence joins TRBV28 and TRBJ2-3; D gene ambiguous. The CDR3 covers 15 residues. The V and J ends lost 6 bases and 0 bases respectively, with 13 bases between them. Germline lookup yields CDR1 MDHEN and CDR2 SYDVKM. Based on the CDR3 plus reference TRBV28 and TRBJ2-3, the full variable domain is DVKVTQSSRYLVKRTGEKVFLECVQDMDHENMFWYRQDPGLGLRLIYFSYDVKMKEKGDIPEGYSVSREKKERFSLILESASTNQTSMYLCASSGLESSTDTQYFGPGTRLTVL.

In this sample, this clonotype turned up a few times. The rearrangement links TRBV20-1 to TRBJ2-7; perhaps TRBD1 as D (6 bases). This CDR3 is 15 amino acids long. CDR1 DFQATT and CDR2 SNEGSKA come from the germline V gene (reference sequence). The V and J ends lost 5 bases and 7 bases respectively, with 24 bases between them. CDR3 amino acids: CSASGTNLPAREQYF. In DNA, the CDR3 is TGCAGTGCTTCCGGGACAAACCTACCTGCTAGGGAGCAGTACTTC.

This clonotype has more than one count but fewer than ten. The CDR3: CASSQVRDRVSPQHF. CDR3 DNA: TGTGCCAGCAGCCAAGTTCGCGACAGGGTTTCCCCCCAGCATTTT. The rearrangement links TRBV3-1 to TRBJ1-5; 7 bases map to TRBD1. Looked up from germline, CDR1 is LGHDT and CDR2 is YNNKEL (reference sequence). V lost 1 base to trimming and J lost 10 bases; unmatched junction nucleotides: 10. This CDR3 is 15 amino acids long.

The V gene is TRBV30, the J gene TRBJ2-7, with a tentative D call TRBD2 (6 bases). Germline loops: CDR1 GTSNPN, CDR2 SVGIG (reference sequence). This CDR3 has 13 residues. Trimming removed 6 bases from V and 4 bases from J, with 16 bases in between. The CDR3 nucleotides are TGTGCCTGCGGCGGGGTAGGGTCTTACGAGCAGTACTTC. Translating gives CACGGVGSYEQYF.